These T cell receptor beta chains were read from a single sample in a study of T cells after yellow fever vaccination. TCRdb independently ran MiXCR on the 5' RACE reads; one entry per CDR3 protein. The sample holds over 300,000 distinct CDR3 sequences, roughly 3.5% seen once. Here the sequenced sample was PBMCs, taken on the day of the yellow fever booster vaccination. The receptors come from a man younger than 30 who received the YFV17D yellow fever vaccine. Each CDR3 is given with its conserved first and last residue. Each record gives: CDR3 protein, V gene, J gene.

CDR3 protein: CASSLKRGQAAEAFF
V gene: TRBV7-3
J gene: TRBJ1-1

CDR3 protein: CASSLAGAGGPYEQYF
V gene: TRBV7-2
J gene: TRBJ2-7

CDR3 protein: CASSLVVGEYNEQFF
V gene: TRBV7-8
J gene: TRBJ2-1

CDR3 protein: CASSPPLGANVLTF
V gene: TRBV18
J gene: TRBJ2-6

CDR3 protein: CASQPLEDSHQETQYF
V gene: TRBV6-2/TRBV6-3
J gene: TRBJ2-5

CDR3 protein: CASSLAQRGTDTQYF
V gene: TRBV5-1
J gene: TRBJ2-3

CDR3 protein: CASSQGGGYGAEAFF
V gene: TRBV4-3
J gene: TRBJ1-1

CDR3 protein: CATSDYYGYTF
V gene: TRBV24-1
J gene: TRBJ1-2

CDR3 protein: CASSHPTLGGNEQFF
V gene: TRBV4-3
J gene: TRBJ2-1

CDR3 protein: CASSAILDLETQYF
V gene: TRBV5-5
J gene: TRBJ2-5

CDR3 protein: CASSQDEGGRNTGELFF
V gene: TRBV4-3
J gene: TRBJ2-2

CDR3 protein: CASRSGQANYGYTF
V gene: TRBV5-4
J gene: TRBJ1-2

CDR3 protein: CASSSKGHGPPGNTIYF
V gene: TRBV6-5
J gene: TRBJ1-3

CDR3 protein: CASGRLAGASYEQYF
V gene: TRBV5-1
J gene: TRBJ2-7

CDR3 protein: CASTTPTGQASRDGYTF
V gene: TRBV7-2
J gene: TRBJ1-2

CDR3 protein: CASSPRTSSSYEQYF
V gene: TRBV7-6
J gene: TRBJ2-7

CDR3 protein: CASSLGPPAPQETQYF
V gene: TRBV7-2
J gene: TRBJ2-5

CDR3 protein: CASRDSHNEQFF
V gene: TRBV5-1
J gene: TRBJ2-1

CDR3 protein: CASSQVGAGHNEQFF
V gene: TRBV5-4
J gene: TRBJ2-1

CDR3 protein: CASSYSSTGLHTDTQYF
V gene: TRBV5-1
J gene: TRBJ2-3

CDR3 protein: CASSQLAGGGSSYNEQFF
V gene: TRBV12-3/TRBV12-4
J gene: TRBJ2-1

CDR3 protein: CASSLGQILNTEAFF
V gene: TRBV7-9
J gene: TRBJ1-1

CDR3 protein: CATSDGGAKTQYF
V gene: TRBV24-1
J gene: TRBJ2-5

CDR3 protein: CASSLPRFRTQYF
V gene: TRBV28
J gene: TRBJ2-5

CDR3 protein: CSANVQGSSYNEQFF
V gene: TRBV20-1
J gene: TRBJ2-1

CDR3 protein: CASSQRPGTSGTDTQYF
V gene: TRBV4-3
J gene: TRBJ2-3

CDR3 protein: CASVGTGNTIYF
V gene: TRBV21-1
J gene: TRBJ1-3

CDR3 protein: CASSRKRGYEQYF
V gene: TRBV19
J gene: TRBJ2-7

CDR3 protein: CASSPRGMDTQYF
V gene: TRBV7-2
J gene: TRBJ2-3

CDR3 protein: CASSDNRVEQFF
V gene: TRBV6-1
J gene: TRBJ2-1

CDR3 protein: CASSQGTQETQYF
V gene: TRBV5-6
J gene: TRBJ2-5

CDR3 protein: CASSEAVRVYNEQFF
V gene: TRBV2
J gene: TRBJ2-1

CDR3 protein: CASRMNGEKLFF
V gene: TRBV7-2
J gene: TRBJ1-4

CDR3 protein: CASYRTLQDTQYF
V gene: TRBV7-2
J gene: TRBJ2-3

CDR3 protein: CASSLWDEAFF
V gene: TRBV7-9
J gene: TRBJ1-1

CDR3 protein: CASSLGTSGGFSTDTQYF
V gene: TRBV5-1
J gene: TRBJ2-3

CDR3 protein: CASSLKAHYEQYF
V gene: TRBV12-3/TRBV12-4
J gene: TRBJ2-7

CDR3 protein: CASSGGGTLTDTQYF
V gene: TRBV12-3/TRBV12-4
J gene: TRBJ2-3

CDR3 protein: CSVGEDYGYTF
V gene: TRBV29-1
J gene: TRBJ1-2

CDR3 protein: CASSPFSGVGIGNQPQHF
V gene: TRBV18
J gene: TRBJ1-5

CDR3 protein: CASRRTGGRWRGTGELFF
V gene: TRBV6-5
J gene: TRBJ2-2

CDR3 protein: CASSLWRGPYNEQFF
V gene: TRBV3-1
J gene: TRBJ2-1

CDR3 protein: CSALLADYASYNEQFF
V gene: TRBV20-1
J gene: TRBJ2-1

CDR3 protein: CASSLAGVPGDTQYF
V gene: TRBV7-2
J gene: TRBJ2-3

CDR3 protein: CASSPRGSGGYTF
V gene: TRBV7-2
J gene: TRBJ1-2

CDR3 protein: CASSLDDYTDTQYF
V gene: TRBV7-2
J gene: TRBJ2-3

CDR3 protein: CASSSSGSPRGGQPQHF
V gene: TRBV6-5
J gene: TRBJ1-5

CDR3 protein: CASSLTGAPSATYEQYF
V gene: TRBV7-3
J gene: TRBJ2-7

CDR3 protein: CAWSPSFGGRRNQPQHF
V gene: TRBV30
J gene: TRBJ1-5

CDR3 protein: CASSPLDDQETQYF
V gene: TRBV18
J gene: TRBJ2-5

CDR3 protein: CASSLAPGQGSEQYF
V gene: TRBV7-9
J gene: TRBJ2-7

CDR3 protein: CASSQDRGDGYEQYF
V gene: TRBV3-1
J gene: TRBJ2-7

CDR3 protein: CSGGPPDEQFF
V gene: TRBV29-1
J gene: TRBJ2-1

CDR3 protein: CASSLSIGLPEDF
V gene: TRBV27
J gene: TRBJ2-3